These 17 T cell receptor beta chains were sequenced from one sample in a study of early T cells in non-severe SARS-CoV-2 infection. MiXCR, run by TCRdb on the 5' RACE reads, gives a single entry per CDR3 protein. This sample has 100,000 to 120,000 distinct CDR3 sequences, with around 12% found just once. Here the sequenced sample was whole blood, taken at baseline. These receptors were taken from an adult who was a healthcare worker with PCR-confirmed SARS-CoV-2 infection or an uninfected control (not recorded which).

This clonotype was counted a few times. CDR3 in amino acids: CASSFGTRYGYTF. The CDR3 nucleotides are TGTGCCAGCAGCTTTGGGACCCGCTATGGCTACACCTTC. The rearrangement links TRBV7-6 to TRBJ1-2; D is possibly TRBD1 (5 bases). The CDR3 loop spans 13 amino acids. Germline CDR1 reads SGHVS; CDR2 reads FNYEAQ. Deletions cut 3 bases from V and 4 bases from J, with 9 bases between.

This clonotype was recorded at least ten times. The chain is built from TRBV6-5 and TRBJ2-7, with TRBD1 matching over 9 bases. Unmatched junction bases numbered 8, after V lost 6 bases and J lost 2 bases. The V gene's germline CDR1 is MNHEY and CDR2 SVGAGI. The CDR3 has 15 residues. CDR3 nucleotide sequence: TGTGCCAGCAGCCCCCGGACAGGGGACCCCTACGAGCAGTACTTC. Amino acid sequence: CASSPRTGDPYEQYF.

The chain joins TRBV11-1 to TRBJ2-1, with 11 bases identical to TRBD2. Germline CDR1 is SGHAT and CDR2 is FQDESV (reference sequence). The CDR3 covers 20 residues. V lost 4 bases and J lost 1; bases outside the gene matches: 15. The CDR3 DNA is TGTGCCAGCAGCTCGCTACTCGCCGCCACTAGCGGGGGTTCCTACAATGAGCAGTTCTTC. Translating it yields CASSSLLAATSGGSYNEQFF. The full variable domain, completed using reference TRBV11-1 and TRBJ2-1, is EAEVAQSPRYKITEKSQAVAFWCDPISGHATLYWYRQILGQGPELLVQFQDESVVDDSQLPKDRFSAERLKGVDSTLKIQPAELGDSAMYLCASSSLLAATSGGSYNEQFFGPGTRLTVL.

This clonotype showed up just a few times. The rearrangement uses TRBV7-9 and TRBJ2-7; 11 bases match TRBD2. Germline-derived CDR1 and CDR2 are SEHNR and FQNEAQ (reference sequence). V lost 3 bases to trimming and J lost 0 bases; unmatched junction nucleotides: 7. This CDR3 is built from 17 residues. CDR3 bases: TGTGCCAGCAGCTTCGGACTAGCGGGCCTGAGCTCCTACGAGCAGTACTTC. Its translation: CASSFGLAGLSSYEQYF.

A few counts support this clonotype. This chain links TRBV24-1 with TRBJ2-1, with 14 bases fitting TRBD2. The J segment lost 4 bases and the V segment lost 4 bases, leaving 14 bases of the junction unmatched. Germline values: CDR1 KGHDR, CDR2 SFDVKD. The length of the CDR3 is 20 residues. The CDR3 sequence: CATSEGTSGGKKYEYNEQFF. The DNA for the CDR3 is TGTGCCACCAGTGAGGGGACTAGCGGGGGAAAAAAGTACGAATACAATGAGCAGTTCTTC.

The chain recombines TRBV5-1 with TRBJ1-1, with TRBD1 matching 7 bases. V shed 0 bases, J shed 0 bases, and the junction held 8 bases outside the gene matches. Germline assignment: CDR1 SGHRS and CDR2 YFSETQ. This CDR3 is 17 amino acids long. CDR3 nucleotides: TGCGCCAGCAGCTTGGAAGGGACAGCGTGGGTGAACACTGAAGCTTTCTTT. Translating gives CASSLEGTAWVNTEAFF. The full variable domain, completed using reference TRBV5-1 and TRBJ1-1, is KAGVTQTPRYLIKTRGQQVTLSCSPISGHRSVSWYQQTPGQGLQFLFEYFSETQRNKGNFPGRFSGRQFSNSRSEMNVSTLELGDSALYLCASSLEGTAWVNTEAFFGQGTRLTVV.

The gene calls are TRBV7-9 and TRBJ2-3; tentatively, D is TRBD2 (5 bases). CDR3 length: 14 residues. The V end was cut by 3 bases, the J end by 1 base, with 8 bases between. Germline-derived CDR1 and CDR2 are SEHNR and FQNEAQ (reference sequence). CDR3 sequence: CASSLSAGTDTQYF. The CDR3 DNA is TGTGCCAGCAGCTTGTCAGCGGGCACAGATACGCAGTATTTT.

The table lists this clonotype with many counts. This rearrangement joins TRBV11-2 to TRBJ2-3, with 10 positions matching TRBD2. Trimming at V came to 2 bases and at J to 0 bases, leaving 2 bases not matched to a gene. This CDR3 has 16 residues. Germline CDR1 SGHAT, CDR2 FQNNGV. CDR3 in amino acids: CASSLTSGASTDTQYF. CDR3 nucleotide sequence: TGTGCCAGCAGCTTAACTAGCGGGGCAAGCACAGATACGCAGTATTTT.

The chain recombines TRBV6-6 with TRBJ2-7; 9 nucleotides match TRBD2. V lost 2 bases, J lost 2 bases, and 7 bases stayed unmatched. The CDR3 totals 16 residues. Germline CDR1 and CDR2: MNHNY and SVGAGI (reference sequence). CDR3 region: CASSYVSSGATYEQYF. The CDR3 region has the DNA TGTGCCAGCAGTTACGTTTCTAGCGGGGCCACCTACGAGCAGTACTTC.

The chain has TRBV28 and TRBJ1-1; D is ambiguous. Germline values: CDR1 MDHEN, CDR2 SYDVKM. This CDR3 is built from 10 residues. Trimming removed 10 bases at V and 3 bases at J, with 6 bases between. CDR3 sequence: CATIYTEAFF. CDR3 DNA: TGTGCCACCATCTACACTGAAGCTTTCTTT. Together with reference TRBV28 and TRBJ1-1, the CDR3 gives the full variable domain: DVKVTQSSRYLVKRTGEKVFLECVQDMDHENMFWYRQDPGLGLRLIYFSYDVKMKEKGDIPEGYSVSREKKERFSLILESASTNQTSMYLCATIYTEAFFGQGTRLTVV.

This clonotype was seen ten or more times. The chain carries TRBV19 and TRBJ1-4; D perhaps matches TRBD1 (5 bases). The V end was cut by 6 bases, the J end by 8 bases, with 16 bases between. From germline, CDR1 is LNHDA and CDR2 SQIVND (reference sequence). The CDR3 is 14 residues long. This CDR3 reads CASRGWTRIEKLFF. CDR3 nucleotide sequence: TGTGCCAGTAGGGGTTGGACAAGAATCGAAAAACTGTTTTTT.

The DNA for the CDR3 is TGCAGCGTTGAGGGGCAAACAGCCTACGAGCAGTACTTC. Its translation: CSVEGQTAYEQYF. The V and J genes are TRBV29-1 and TRBJ2-7, with a tentative D call TRBD1 (5 bases). The length of the CDR3 is 13 residues. The germline V gene encodes CDR1 SQVTM and CDR2 ANQGSEA. V was trimmed by 3 bases and J by 2 bases, leaving 11 bases between them.

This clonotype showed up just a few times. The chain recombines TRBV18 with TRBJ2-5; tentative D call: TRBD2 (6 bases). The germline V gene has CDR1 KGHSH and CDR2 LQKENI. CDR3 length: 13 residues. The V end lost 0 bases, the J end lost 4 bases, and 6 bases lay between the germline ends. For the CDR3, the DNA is TGTGCCAGCTCACCACCGGGGGGAGAGACCCAGTACTTC. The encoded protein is CASSPPGGETQYF.

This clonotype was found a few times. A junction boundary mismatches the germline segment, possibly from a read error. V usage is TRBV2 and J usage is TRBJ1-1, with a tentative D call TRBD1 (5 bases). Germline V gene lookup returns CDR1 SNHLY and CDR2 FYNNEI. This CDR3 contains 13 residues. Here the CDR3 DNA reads TGTGCCGGCAGGGTTTCCGTGAACACTGAAGCTTTCTTT. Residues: CAGRVSVNTEAFF. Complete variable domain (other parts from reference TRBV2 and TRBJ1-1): EPEVTQTPSHQVTQMGQEVILRCVPISNHLYFYWYRQILGQKVEFLVSFYNNEISEKSEIFDDQFSVERPDGSNFTLKIRSTKLEDSAMYFCAGRVSVNTEAFFGQGTRLTVV.

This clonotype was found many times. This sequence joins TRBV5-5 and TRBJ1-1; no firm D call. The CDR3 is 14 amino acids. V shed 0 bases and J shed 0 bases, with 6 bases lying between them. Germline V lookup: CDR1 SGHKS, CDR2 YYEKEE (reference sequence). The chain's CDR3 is CASSLDGVNTEAFF. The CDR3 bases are TGTGCCAGCAGCTTGGATGGTGTGAACACTGAAGCTTTCTTT.

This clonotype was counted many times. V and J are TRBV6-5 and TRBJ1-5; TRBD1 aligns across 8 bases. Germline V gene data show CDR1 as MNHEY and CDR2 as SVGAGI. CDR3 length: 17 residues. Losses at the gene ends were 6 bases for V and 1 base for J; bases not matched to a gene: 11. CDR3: CASSPRRTGWSNQPQHF. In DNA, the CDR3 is TGTGCCAGCAGCCCTAGGAGGACAGGGTGGAGCAATCAGCCCCAGCATTTT.

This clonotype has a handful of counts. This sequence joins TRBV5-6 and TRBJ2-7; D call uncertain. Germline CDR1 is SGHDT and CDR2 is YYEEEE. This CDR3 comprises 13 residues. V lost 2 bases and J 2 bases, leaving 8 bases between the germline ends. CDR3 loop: CASSFGRAYEQYF. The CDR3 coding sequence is TGTGCCAGCAGCTTTGGACGAGCCTACGAGCAGTACTTC.